The clone carrying this T cell receptor beta chain was detected ten times or more. Its matching antigen is unknown. Co-extracted RNA and DNA came from approximately 20-30 mg of unsorted bulk tissue. The cohort consisted of patients whose primary liver carcinoma was surgically resected. Enrolled patients were chronically infected with HBV and treatment-naive. The data were obtained in a study of tumor-infiltrating lymphocytes in primary liver carcinoma. Study information: The study obtained roughly 3.5 to 7.13 million productive TCRbeta reads per sample, similar across tissue types.

General study findings and limits: Tumor-adjacent and tumor-blood pairs showed less overlap than tumor region pairs.

CDR3 length: 14 amino acids. J gave up 8 bases and V 6 bases, and 6 bases lay outside the gene matches. Reverse transcription of approximately 500 ng total RNA with a constant-region primer produced TCR beta cDNA. Three nested multiplex PCR rounds, a slightly modified ARM-PCR method, built the TCR beta libraries. The first two PCR rounds used TRBV1-TRBV30 primers with a Cbeta primer, roughly 10 cycles each. In TCRdb, the multiplex PCR reads were re-called with MiXCR into one record per CDR3 protein. Of about 92,000 distinct CDR3 sequences in the sample, around 70% were seen once. Source material: tumor-adjacent normal liver tissue. The sequence was collected from a middle-aged man with primary liver carcinoma and hepatitis B virus infection. The J gene is TRBJ1-6, the V gene TRBV12-3 or TRBV12-4, with 8 bases matching TRBD1. In DNA form, the CDR3 reads TGTGCCAGCAGGCCAGGGGGCCGTTATTCACCCCTCCACTTT. This encodes CASRPGGRYSPLHF.